One and the same sample provided the 27 T cell receptor beta chains below, sequenced in a study of blood T cell repertoires in COVID-19. The protocol was immunoSEQ multiplex PCR, while the TCRdb copy is restricted to in-frame clones and leaves out a portion. There are a few hundred thousand clones in the sample; around 86% occur only once, and approximately 2.2% lies in the top ten. Sequenced material: peripheral blood. These receptors were obtained from a man between 50 and 59 years old with acute or convalescent COVID-19.

This clone appeared once. The chain couples TRBV19 to TRBJ2-7; the D is unclear. The CDR3 totals 12 residues. Germline loops: CDR1 LNHDA, CDR2 SQIVND (reference sequence). Trimming cost V 3 bases and J 3 bases, with 6 bases left between them. The CDR3 DNA reads TGTGCCAGTAGTATTAGGAGCTACGAGCAGTACTTC. As protein: CASSIRSYEQYF.

In the case of this clone: Other nucleotide sequences from this sample produce the same CDR3. This sequence joins TRBV5-1 and TRBJ1-4; 10 positions match TRBD1. J gave up 6 bases and V 0 bases, and 2 bases lay outside the gene matches. Per the germline V gene, CDR1 is SGHRS and CDR2 is YFSETQ. The CDR3 totals 15 residues. As DNA, the CDR3 is TGCGCCAGCAGCTTGGGAGGGACAGGGGATGAAAAACTGTTTTTT. This gives the protein CASSLGGTGDEKLFF.

This clone was seen more than once but under ten times. The chain has TRBV20-1 and TRBJ2-3; 7 nucleotides align to TRBD1. This CDR3 region has 11 residues. The germline gives CDR1 DFQATT, CDR2 SNEGSKA (reference sequence). V shed 6 bases, J shed 11 bases, and the junction held 8 bases outside the gene matches. CDR3 amino acids: CSAGDRERQYF. The DNA of the CDR3 is TGCAGTGCCGGCGACAGGGAGAGGCAGTATTTT.

The J gene is TRBJ1-2, the V gene TRBV6-1; tentative D call: TRBD1 (5 bases). CDR1 and CDR2 from the germline V gene are MNHNS and SASEGT. Trimming took off 0 bases at V and 3 bases at J, with 14 bases between the two ends. CDR3 length: 16 residues. DNA for the CDR3: TGTGCCAGCAGTGAAGCGGGGGGGATGAGTCACTATGGCTACACCTTC. This sequence encodes CASSEAGGMSHYGYTF.

The V call is TRBV27, the J call TRBJ2-3; 8 bases are a match to TRBD2. Trimming removed 3 bases from V and 6 bases from J; junction bases left unmatched: 17. This CDR3 spans 18 amino acids. The germline V gene has CDR1 MNHEY and CDR2 SMNVEV (reference sequence). The CDR3 is CASSFLLSPRGGRDTQYF. The CDR3 DNA reads TGTGCCAGCAGTTTTCTCTTATCCCCCCGGGGGGGCCGTGATACGCAGTATTTT.

This clone was recorded only once. The chain uses TRBV19 and TRBJ1-2; 8 nucleotides line up with TRBD1. CDR3 length equals 13 residues. The ends lost 6 bases at V and 5 bases at J; junction bases unmatched: 5. Germline V gives CDR1 LNHDA, CDR2 SQIVND (reference sequence). The CDR3 DNA follows: TGTGCCAGTAGCGCGACAGGGGTGTATGGCTACACCTTC. This gives the protein CASSATGVYGYTF.

In regard to this clone: Germline and junction disagree at one end, which may indicate a read error. This chain links TRBV7-7 with TRBJ1-3; D gene uncertain. The CDR3 sequence is 14 residues long. Germline V CDR1 and CDR2: SSHAT, FNYEAQ (reference sequence). The CDR3 bases are TGTGCTAGCAGCCCCACAGTCTCTGGAAACACCATATATTTT. Translation gives CASSPTVSGNTIYF.

The chain couples TRBV5-4 to TRBJ2-7, with 7 bases matching TRBD2. Germline V CDR1 and CDR2: SGHNT, YYREEE (reference sequence). With V trimmed by 1 base and J by 5 bases, 9 bases remained unmatched. The CDR3 runs to 15 residues. The CDR3 DNA follows: TGTGCCAGCAGCTTGCTGGGGGGGAAGTTCCACGAGCAGTACTTC. It codes for CASSLLGGKFHEQYF.

A single count supports this clone. This sequence joins TRBV27 and TRBJ1-1; D is possibly TRBD1 (5 bases). V shed 0 bases and J shed 6 bases, with 8 bases lying between them. Germline V gives CDR1 MNHEY, CDR2 SMNVEV (reference sequence). The CDR3 is made up of 13 amino acids. The CDR3: CASSLSATAEAFF. The CDR3, as DNA: TGTGCCAGCAGTTTATCGGCGACAGCTGAAGCTTTCTTT.

V gene TRBV7-2 combines with J gene TRBJ1-6; TRBD1 agrees at 9 bases. The ends lost 6 bases at V and 9 bases at J; junction bases unmatched: 15. Germline loops: CDR1 SGHTA, CDR2 FQGNSA. This CDR3 has 17 residues. This chain's CDR3 is CASSSGQGGGGSSPLHF. Written as DNA, the CDR3 is TGTGCCAGCAGTTCGGGACAGGGAGGGGGAGGTTCTTCACCCCTCCACTTT.

The chain employs TRBV5-1 and TRBJ2-3; weak D call: TRBD1 (6 bases). The germline gives CDR1 SGHRS, CDR2 YFSETQ. With 4 bases removed from V and 0 bases from J, the gap between germline ends came to 9 bases. The CDR3 sequence is 14 residues long. Written as DNA, the CDR3 is TGCGCCAGCAGCCTGGACAGCAGCACAGATACGCAGTATTTT. Residues: CASSLDSSTDTQYF.

V gene TRBV12-3 or TRBV12-4 combines with J gene TRBJ1-2; D not resolved. This CDR3 is 11 amino acids long. Trimming shortened V by 4 bases and J by 5 bases, and 5 bases separated the two germline ends. In DNA, the CDR3 is TGTGCCAGCAGTTGGCAATATGGCTACACCTTC. It translates to CASSWQYGYTF.

The J gene is TRBJ1-5, the V gene TRBV5-1; TRBD1 aligns across 8 bases. From germline, CDR1 is SGHRS and CDR2 YFSETQ. The CDR3 spans 15 residues. Losses at the gene ends were 4 bases for V and 3 bases for J; bases not matched to a gene: 6. The CDR3 is CASSRGTGDNQPQHF. The CDR3 DNA is TGCGCCAGCAGCCGGGGGACAGGAGACAATCAGCCCCAGCATTTT.

The chain is built from TRBV20-1 and TRBJ2-1; 7 positions agree with TRBD2. Germline V gene lookup returns CDR1 DFQATT and CDR2 SNEGSKA (reference sequence). The length of the CDR3 is 19 residues. V gave up 3 bases and J gave up 4 bases; unmatched junction bases: 21. Written as DNA, the CDR3 is TGCAGTGCTAGTGGCGGGTCTTGGGGAGGGACTCTTCGGTACAATGAGCAGTTCTTC. Residues: CSASGGSWGGTLRYNEQFF.

The chain couples TRBV30 to TRBJ1-2; TRBD1 might be the D (6 bases). In germline, CDR1 is GTSNPN, CDR2 SVGIG (reference sequence). The CDR3 has 16 residues. V lost 1 base and J 0 bases, leaving 15 bases between the germline ends. DNA for the CDR3: TGTGCCTGGAGTGCCCTGGGACATCTAGCTAACTATGGCTACACCTTC. Protein: CAWSALGHLANYGYTF.

The chain employs TRBV7-2 and TRBJ1-6, with D maybe TRBD1 (5 bases). Between the trimmed V and J ends, which lost 3 bases and 14 bases, there was a span of 11 bases. The germline V gene has CDR1 SGHTA and CDR2 FQGNSA. This CDR3 contains 12 residues. Here the CDR3 reads CASSFPGASLHF. In DNA form, the CDR3 reads TGTGCCAGCAGCTTTCCTGGGGCATCCCTCCACTTT.

The chain combines TRBV27 with TRBJ1-1; 8 bases align to TRBD1. V dropped 5 bases and J dropped 4; count of bases not matched to a gene: 6. Germline lookup yields CDR1 MNHEY and CDR2 SMNVEV (reference sequence). The CDR3 is 14 amino acids. CDR3 DNA sequence: TGTGCCAGCAGTCGGCAAACAGGGGGCACTGAAGCTTTCTTT. Amino acids: CASSRQTGGTEAFF.

The J gene is TRBJ1-5, the V gene TRBV7-9; D is undetermined. The V end was cut by 5 bases, the J end by 7 bases, with 24 bases between. CDR1 and CDR2 from the germline V gene are SEHNR and FQNEAQ (reference sequence). CDR3 length equals 17 residues. CDR3 amino acids: CASSPSDSPTHGQPQHF. As DNA, the CDR3 is TGTGCCAGCAGCCCTTCGGACTCCCCCACGCATGGGCAGCCCCAGCATTTT.

A remark on this clone: An end of the junction differs from the germline gene, which may be a read error. This sequence joins TRBV19 and TRBJ1-1; TRBD1 is a possible D gene (5 bases). CDR3 length: 15 residues. In germline, CDR1 is LNHDA, CDR2 SQIVND (reference sequence). CDR3 sequence (DNA): TGTGCCAGTAGTCTAGATCCGACAGTGGCCCCTGGAGCTTTCTTT. Translation: CASSLDPTVAPGAFF. The full variable domain, completed using reference TRBV19 and TRBJ1-1, is DGGITQSPKYLFRKEGQNVTLSCEQNLNHDAMYWYRQDPGQGLRLIYYSQIVNDFQKGDIAEGYSVSREKKESFPLTVTSAQKNPTAFYLCASSLDPTVAPGAFFGQGTRLTVV.

The V gene is TRBV19, the J gene TRBJ2-3; 11 nucleotides match TRBD2. V dropped 7 bases and J dropped 3; count of bases not matched to a gene: 9. The germline CDR1 and CDR2 sequences are LNHDA and SQIVND (reference sequence). This CDR3 region has 16 residues. CDR3 amino acids: CASTGLSGGATDTQYF. The CDR3 region has the DNA TGTGCCAGTACCGGGCTTAGCGGGGGGGCTACAGATACGCAGTATTTT.

The rearrangement links TRBV7-9 to TRBJ1-1, with 7 bases matching TRBD1. The trim removed 6 bases at V and 1 base at J, leaving 8 bases unmatched. Germline-derived CDR1 and CDR2 are SEHNR and FQNEAQ (reference sequence). This CDR3 comprises 15 residues. The CDR3 nucleotides are TGTGCCAGCAGTCATACCCGGGACAGGAACACTGAAGCTTTCTTT. Its protein is CASSHTRDRNTEAFF.

V is TRBV3-1 (or the pseudogene TRBV3-2) and J is TRBJ2-7; 8 bases agree with TRBD1. Per the germline V gene, CDR1 is LGHDT and CDR2 is YNNKEL (reference sequence). J lost 7 bases, V lost 0 bases, and 8 bases had no gene match. The CDR3 is 15 residues long. The CDR3 is CASSQDWQGAGEQYF. The CDR3, as DNA: TGTGCCAGCAGCCAAGATTGGCAGGGGGCCGGTGAGCAGTACTTC.

The J gene is TRBJ2-1, the V gene TRBV13, with D perhaps matching TRBD2 (7 bases). There are 16 residues in the CDR3. The germline CDR1 and CDR2 sequences are PRHDT and FYEKMQ (reference sequence). V lost 4 bases to trimming and J lost 8 bases, with 21 bases between them. Here the CDR3 reads CASSSEGGRSIYEQFF. CDR3 nucleotide sequence: TGTGCCAGCAGCTCCGAGGGGGGGAGGAGTATATATGAGCAGTTCTTC. The variable domain in full, completed from reference TRBV13 and TRBJ2-1, reads AAGVIQSPRHLIKEKRETATLKCYPIPRHDTVYWYQQGPGQDPQFLISFYEKMQSDKGSIPDRFSAQQFSDYHSELNMSSLELGDSALYFCASSSEGGRSIYEQFFGPGTRLTVL.

In this sample, this clone turned up once. The chain uses TRBV5-1 and TRBJ1-1; maybe TRBD1 (6 bases). This CDR3 is built from 16 residues. Trimming left V 0 bases short and J 2 bases short, with 14 bases between. Germline V gene sequence: CDR1 SGHRS, CDR2 YFSETQ. Written as DNA, the CDR3 is TGCGCCAGCAGCTTGGCCTCGGGGACACCAAACACTGAAGCTTTCTTT. Translating it yields CASSLASGTPNTEAFF.

Details on this clone: Other DNA sequences in this specimen translate into the identical CDR3. The chain recombines TRBV20-1 with TRBJ1-2, with 8 bases identical to TRBD1. J was trimmed by 5 bases and V by 5 bases; bases with no gene match: 1. Germline V lookup: CDR1 DFQATT, CDR2 SNEGSKA (reference sequence). The length of the CDR3 is 11 residues. The CDR3 bases are TGCAGTGCTCGACAGGGGTATGGCTACACCTTC. Its translation is CSARQGYGYTF.

In regard to this clone: Other DNA sequences in this sample translate to the same CDR3. The chain's CDR3 is CASSIGTGETEAFF. For the CDR3, the DNA is TGTGCCAGTAGTATAGGGACAGGGGAAACTGAAGCTTTCTTT. This rearrangement joins TRBV19 to TRBJ1-1, with 9 bases that match TRBD1. This CDR3 spans 14 amino acids. Trimming at V came to 1 base and at J to 5 bases, leaving 2 bases not matched to a gene. Per the germline V gene, CDR1 is LNHDA and CDR2 is SQIVND (reference sequence).

V usage is TRBV14 and J usage is TRBJ2-3, with 7 bases lining up with TRBD2. This CDR3 has 17 residues. Germline loops: CDR1 SGHDN, CDR2 FVKESK. Trimming at V came to 5 bases and at J to 4 bases, leaving 15 bases not matched to a gene. CDR3 nucleotide sequence: TGTGCCAGCAGCAGAGACCCAGCGGGGTGGTTTTCAGATACGCAGTATTTT. Amino acid sequence: CASSRDPAGWFSDTQYF.